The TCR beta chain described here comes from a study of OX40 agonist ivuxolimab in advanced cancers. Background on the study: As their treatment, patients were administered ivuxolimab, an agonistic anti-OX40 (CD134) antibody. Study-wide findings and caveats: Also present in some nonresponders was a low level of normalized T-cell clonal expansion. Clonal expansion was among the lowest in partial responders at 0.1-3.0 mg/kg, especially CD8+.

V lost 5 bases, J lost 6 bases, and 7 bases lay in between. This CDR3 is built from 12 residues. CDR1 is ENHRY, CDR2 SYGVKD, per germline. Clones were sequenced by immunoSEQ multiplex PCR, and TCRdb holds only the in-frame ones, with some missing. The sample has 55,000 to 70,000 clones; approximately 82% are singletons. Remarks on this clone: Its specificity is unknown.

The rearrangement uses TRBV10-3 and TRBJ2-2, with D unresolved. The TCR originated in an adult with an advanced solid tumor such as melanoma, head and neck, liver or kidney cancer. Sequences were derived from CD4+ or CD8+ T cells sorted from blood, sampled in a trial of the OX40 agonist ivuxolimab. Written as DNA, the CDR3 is TGTGCCATCAGTTCCCGGGCCGGGGAGCTGTTTTTT. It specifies CAISSRAGELFF.